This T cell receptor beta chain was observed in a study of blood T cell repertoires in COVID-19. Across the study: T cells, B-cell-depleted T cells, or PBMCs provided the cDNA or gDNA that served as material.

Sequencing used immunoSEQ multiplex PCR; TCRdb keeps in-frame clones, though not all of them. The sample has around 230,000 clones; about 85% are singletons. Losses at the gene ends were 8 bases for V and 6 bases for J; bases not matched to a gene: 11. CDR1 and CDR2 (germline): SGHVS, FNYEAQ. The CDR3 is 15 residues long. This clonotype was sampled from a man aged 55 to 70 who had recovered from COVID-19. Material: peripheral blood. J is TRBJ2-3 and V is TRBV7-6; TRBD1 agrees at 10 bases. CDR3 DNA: TGTGCCAGCTCTCGGCGGGACAGGGGAGTGGATACGCAGTATTTT. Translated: CASSRRDRGVDTQYF. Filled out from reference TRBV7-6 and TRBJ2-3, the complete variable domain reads GAGVSQSPRYKVTKRGQDVALRCDPISGHVSLYWYRQALGQGPEFLTYFNYEAQQDKSGLPNDRFSAERPEGSISTLTIQRTEQRDSAMYRCASSRRDRGVDTQYFGPGTRLTVL.